Sequencing of this T cell receptor beta chain was carried out in a study of vaccination effects on CD4 cells after COVID-19. Findings and limits, study-wide: Healthy vaccinees' vaccine-induced clones included only 1 of 255 that recognized common cold coronaviruses.

V was pared by 4 bases and J by 3 bases, with 7 bases of the junction left unmatched. The CDR3 loop spans 15 amino acids. CDR1 SGHRS and CDR2 YFSETQ come from the germline V gene. Once cultured for 10 to 11 days, the cells underwent separation to obtain CD4+ T cells. Participants each got two BNT162b2 or mRNA-1273 vaccine doses. Nobody among the vaccine recipients had prior SARS-CoV-2 infection (nucleocapsid antibodies were negative). Here immunoSEQ multiplex PCR was the method, and the copy in TCRdb shows in-frame clones only, minus some. The data hold 40,000 or so clones, with approximately 77% observed a single time. Of note for this clone: What it binds is unknown.

The receptor's source is a human donor who received a COVID-19 vaccine. The chain joins TRBV5-1 to TRBJ2-7; 10 nucleotides line up with TRBD1. Specimen: CD4+ T cells from PBMCs cultured without peptide, collected after COVID-19 vaccination. CDR3 in amino acids: CASSLTGTGVYEQYF. The CDR3, as DNA: TGCGCCAGCAGCCTTACCGGGACAGGGGTCTACGAGCAGTACTTC. The variable domain in full, completed from reference TRBV5-1 and TRBJ2-7, reads KAGVTQTPRYLIKTRGQQVTLSCSPISGHRSVSWYQQTPGQGLQFLFEYFSETQRNKGNFPGRFSGRQFSNSRSEMNVSTLELGDSALYLCASSLTGTGVYEQYFGPGTRLTVT.